The present T cell receptor (beta chain) was sequenced within a study of radiation and T cells in renal cell carcinoma. Regarding time point: blood 4 weeks post-SBRT, at nephrectomy. Treatment indicated: 15 Gy SBRT to primary tumor, nephrectomy 4 weeks later. Nephrectomy followed 15 Gy stereotactic body radiation by 4 weeks. The tumor was a clear cell renal cell carcinoma. General observations from the study: From baseline, blood top tumor clonotypes peaked at 2 weeks post-radiation.

V was pared by 7 bases and J by 4 bases, with 10 bases between. This CDR3 is 12 amino acids long. CDR1 and CDR2 (germline): ENHRY, SYGVKD. Points on this clone: Its antigen remains unknown.

Sequenced by immunoSEQ multiplex PCR; TCRdb stores in-frame clones only, minus some. The sample lists around 94,000 clones, around four fifths seen once, with around 9.1% in the top ten. The chain recombines TRBV10-3 with TRBJ1-2, with D perhaps matching TRBD1 (5 bases). The TCR comes from a man aged 45 to 65 with renal cell carcinoma. The sequences come from blood, collected from a patient whose treatment included radiotherapy and nephrectomy. The chain's CDR3 is CAITPDTYGYTF. DNA for the CDR3: TGTGCCATCACTCCGGACACCTATGGCTACACCTTC.